The present T cell receptor beta chain was sequenced within a study of Ad26.COV2.S vaccination and SARS-CoV-2 variants. Across the study: Participants got Ad26.COV2.S intramuscularly, once or twice 56 days apart. Overall study findings and caveats: CD8+ and CD4+ T cells specific for spike reportedly responded with substantial breadth after vaccination.

V dropped 4 bases and J dropped 8; count of bases not matched to a gene: 10. The CDR3 loop spans 16 amino acids. The V gene's germline CDR1 is MDHEN and CDR2 SYDVKM. As for this clone: Its matching antigen is unknown.

The assay was immunoSEQ multiplex PCR, and TCRdb's table has in-frame clones only and misses some. The repertoire holds 350,000 to 400,000 clones, around 89% seen once, with 1.5% to 2% in the top ten. Treatment denoted: roughly 19 received Ad26.COV2.S at low or high dose, single or two shots; several received placebo; per-sample allocation not given. The study sampled participants on day 63 after the first vaccine or placebo injection. Expression of Wuhan-strain SARS-CoV-2 spike came from the Ad26 vector that formed the vaccine. The receptor was derived from a person aged 18-60 years who received the Ad26.COV2.S COVID-19 vaccine or a placebo. The source material was peripheral blood, sampled in a trial of Ad26.COV2.S vaccine versus placebo. The chain recombines TRBV28 with TRBJ1-4; 10 positions match TRBD1. DNA of the CDR3: TGTGCCAGCAGTTCGCCCCAGGGACAGGGGATAGAAAAACTGTTTTTT. Translated, it gives CASSSPQGQGIEKLFF.